Below, 7 T cell receptor beta chains from the same sample are listed, as sequenced in a study of radiotherapy plus CTLA-4 blockade in lung cancer. Clones were sequenced by immunoSEQ multiplex PCR, and TCRdb holds only the in-frame ones, with some missing. The repertoire holds 65,000 to 90,000 clones, with roughly 84% as singletons. This specimen consisted of peripheral blood, obtained from a patient treated with radiotherapy plus ipilimumab. The receptors come from a human donor with non-small cell lung cancer that progressed on radiotherapy plus ipilimumab.

The chain has TRBV6-5 and TRBJ1-4; D is possibly TRBD1 (5 bases). The CDR3 covers 15 residues. Germline CDR1 MNHEY, CDR2 SVGAGI. V lost 3 bases and J lost 7, with 15 bases in between. The CDR3 DNA is TGTGCCAGCAGTTATAGGGGTTCCCTGGGTGAAAAACTGTTTTTT. Its translation is CASSYRGSLGEKLFF.

The chain couples TRBV30 to TRBJ2-3, with D perhaps TRBD2 (6 bases). Germline CDR1 and CDR2: GTSNPN and SVGIG (reference sequence). The CDR3 totals 14 residues. V lost 3 bases and J lost 6, with 16 bases in between. The CDR3 reads CAWSDSGKGDTQYF. The CDR3 DNA reads as TGTGCCTGGAGCGATAGCGGAAAGGGGGATACGCAGTATTTT.

The V and J genes are TRBV28 and TRBJ2-5; 14 nucleotides align to TRBD2. This CDR3 has 17 residues. The V gene's germline CDR1 is MDHEN and CDR2 SYDVKM. V lost 2 bases and J lost 4; bases outside the gene matches: 6. The CDR3 sequence is CASSLRGTSGSGETQYF. The DNA for the CDR3 is TGTGCCAGCAGTTTACGAGGGACTAGCGGGAGTGGAGAGACCCAGTACTTC.

This chain joins TRBV6-5 and TRBJ2-7; TRBD1 matches at 8 bases. The V and J ends lost 8 bases and 5 bases, in that order; junction bases with no gene match: 11. Looked up from germline, CDR1 is MNHEY and CDR2 is SVGAGI. The CDR3 consists of 14 residues. This CDR3 is CASSPDRGGDEQYF. In DNA, the CDR3 is TGTGCCAGCTCCCCTGACAGGGGCGGGGACGAGCAGTACTTC.

For the CDR3, the DNA is TGTGCCAGCAGCTTCCAGGGCGCAGATACGCAGTATTTT. Protein product: CASSFQGADTQYF. The rearrangement links TRBV13 to TRBJ2-3; maybe TRBD1 (5 bases). The V and J ends lost 3 bases and 4 bases respectively, with 8 bases between them. The CDR3 is 13 amino acids. The germline V gene has CDR1 PRHDT and CDR2 FYEKMQ (reference sequence). Filled out from reference TRBV13 and TRBJ2-3, the complete variable domain reads AAGVIQSPRHLIKEKRETATLKCYPIPRHDTVYWYQQGPGQDPQFLISFYEKMQSDKGSIPDRFSAQQFSDYHSELNMSSLELGDSALYFCASSFQGADTQYFGPGTRLTVL.

This clone was counted a few times. The chain recombines TRBV6-1 with TRBJ2-7, with 16 nucleotides matching TRBD2. The germline V gene has CDR1 MNHNS and CDR2 SASEGT. This CDR3 has 21 residues. J was trimmed by 4 bases and V by 1 base; bases with no gene match: 16. The CDR3 sequence: CASSEVWGTGTSGRVRYEQYF. In nucleotides, the CDR3 is TGTGCCAGCAGTGAAGTTTGGGGGACCGGGACTAGCGGGAGGGTTCGGTACGAGCAGTACTTC.

V gene TRBV21-1 combines with J gene TRBJ2-7; the table names TRBD1, a call not compared with the DNA. TRBV21-1 is classified as a pseudogene. The CDR3 consists of 15 residues. Here the CDR3 reads CASSTDRGESYEQYV. CDR3 DNA sequence: TGTGCCAGCAGCACCGACAGGGGGGAATCCTACGAGCAGTACGTC.